Listed here are 30 T cell receptor beta chains from one sample, sequenced in a study of CD8+ T cells in alopecia areata. Sequencing templates came from extracted RNA that was reverse transcribed into cDNA. Clones were sequenced by immunoSEQ multiplex PCR, and TCRdb holds only the in-frame ones, with some missing. The sample lists some 99,000 clones, 50% to 75% occurring once. Treatment described: oral pan-JAK inhibitor, 5-10 mg twice daily. Sequencing used CD8+ T cells sorted from blood, obtained at week 4, from a patient treated with tofacitinib. The receptors stem from a human donor with alopecia areata.

V usage is TRBV27 and J usage is TRBJ2-4; TRBD1 agrees at 8 bases. V shed 5 bases and J 8 bases; nucleotides not matched to a gene: 11. CDR1 is MNHEY, CDR2 SMNVEV, per germline (reference sequence). This CDR3 is 15 amino acids long. In DNA, the CDR3 is TGTGCCAGCAGTACCAGGACAGGGCCGGGGGACATTCAGTACTTC. Encoded protein: CASSTRTGPGDIQYF.

The rearrangement links TRBV4-2 to TRBJ1-1; D is unresolved. V was pared by 1 base and J by 5 bases, with 14 bases between. CDR3 size: 15 residues. Germline values: CDR1 LGHNA, CDR2 YNFKEQ. The CDR3 DNA is TGTGCCAGCAGCCAAGCTGCAGGCTCGAGGACTGAAGCTTTCTTT. It is translated as CASSQAAGSRTEAFF.

The chain joins TRBV7-9 to TRBJ1-5; D may be TRBD1 (5 bases). CDR1 SEHNR and CDR2 FQNEAQ come from the germline V gene (reference sequence). This CDR3 is 14 amino acids long. V was trimmed by 1 base and J by 11 bases, leaving 15 bases between them. DNA of the CDR3: TGTGCCAGCAGCTTAGGGGGGGACCCGCTTTCCCAGCATTTT. Translation: CASSLGGDPLSQHF.

The chain has TRBV4-1 and TRBJ2-3; D unresolved. CDR1 is MGHRA, CDR2 YSYEKL, per germline. The CDR3 has 17 amino acids. V lost 0 bases, J lost 1 base, and 14 bases lay in between. The CDR3 region has the DNA TGCGCCAGCAGCCAAGAGTATGGTTCCCCTCGCACAGATACGCAGTATTTT. Amino acids: CASSQEYGSPRTDTQYF.

The V call is TRBV7-3, the J call TRBJ2-3, with D perhaps being TRBD1 or TRBD2 (5 bases each). This CDR3 spans 16 amino acids. Germline V gives CDR1 SGHTA, CDR2 FQGTGA. The V and J ends lost 1 base and 5 bases respectively, with 16 bases between them. CDR3 nucleotide sequence: TGTGCCAGCAGCTTAAGGCCGGTCCGGGACCAAGATACGCAGTATTTT. It yields the protein CASSLRPVRDQDTQYF.

This clone was picked up a small number of times. This rearrangement joins TRBV30 to TRBJ2-1, with TRBD2 as a possible D gene (5 bases). Germline V gene lookup returns CDR1 GTSNPN and CDR2 SVGIG (reference sequence). The CDR3 totals 14 residues. V gave up 1 base and J gave up 7 bases, with 14 bases separating them. The DNA for the CDR3 is TGTGCCTGGAGTGGAGCGGAAGAGGGAAATGAGCAGTTCTTC. It encodes CAWSGAEEGNEQFF. Full variable domain (remainder filled in from reference TRBV30 and TRBJ2-1): SQTIHQWPATLVQPVGSPLSLECTVEGTSNPNLYWYRQAAGRGLQLLFYSVGIGQISSEVPQNLSASRPQDRQFILSSKKLLLSDSGFYLCAWSGAEEGNEQFFGPGTRLTVL.

The chain couples TRBV9 to TRBJ2-3, with TRBD1 as a possible D gene (6 bases). Germline-derived CDR1 and CDR2 are SGDLS and YYNGEE. Trimming pared 3 bases from V and 8 bases from J, leaving 13 bases between. CDR3 length: 13 amino acids. The CDR3 loop reads CASSATGKGTQYF. DNA of the CDR3: TGTGCCAGCAGCGCCACAGGGAAGGGTACGCAGTATTTT.

The rearrangement uses TRBV7-9 and TRBJ2-5; the D is unclear. CDR1 and CDR2 from the germline V gene are SEHNR and FQNEAQ (reference sequence). V lost 1 base and J lost 5, with 5 bases in between. The CDR3 spans 12 residues. The chain's CDR3 is CASSLDRETQYF. CDR3 nucleotides: TGTGCCAGCAGCTTAGATCGGGAGACCCAGTACTTC.

The chain joins TRBV15 to TRBJ1-2; weak D call: TRBD1 (5 bases). The germline CDR1 and CDR2 sequences are LNHNV and YYDKDF (reference sequence). The ends were cut back, 0 bases at V and 3 bases at J, with 17 bases in the middle. The CDR3 consists of 17 residues. The CDR3 region is CATSRDVKGLDYYGYTF. The CDR3 DNA reads TGTGCCACCAGCAGAGATGTAAAGGGACTGGACTACTATGGCTACACCTTC. The variable domain in full, completed from reference TRBV15 and TRBJ1-2, reads DAMVIQNPRYQVTQFGKPVTLSCSQTLNHNVMYWYQQKSSQAPKLLFHYYDKDFNNEADTPDNFQSRRPNTSFCFLDIRSPGLGDTAMYLCATSRDVKGLDYYGYTFGSGTRLTVV.

The V gene is TRBV29-1, the J gene TRBJ2-3, with a possible D match to TRBD1 (6 bases). Per germline, CDR1 SQVTM and CDR2 ANQGSEA. The ends were cut back, 0 bases at V and 4 bases at J, with 8 bases in the middle. This CDR3 comprises 13 residues. The CDR3 bases are TGCAGCGTTGAAGATCAGGGGCCAGATACGCAGTATTTT. Its translation is CSVEDQGPDTQYF.

The chain is built from TRBV30 and TRBJ1-5; TRBD1 matches 8 bases. With V trimmed by 1 base and J by 0 bases, 5 bases remained unmatched. From germline, CDR1 is GTSNPN and CDR2 SVGIG (reference sequence). This CDR3 contains 16 residues. The CDR3 nucleotides read TGTGCCTGGAGTGAACAGGGGGTCATTAGCAATCAGCCCCAGCATTTT. Encoded protein: CAWSEQGVISNQPQHF.

The chain couples TRBV5-1 to TRBJ2-5; D may match TRBD1 or TRBD2 (6 bases each). CDR1 and CDR2 (germline): SGHRS, YFSETQ. Trimming removed 0 bases at V and 5 bases at J, with 14 bases between. The CDR3 has 15 amino acids. The CDR3, as DNA: TGCGCCAGCAGCTTGGGTTCCGGGGGCCTGGAGACCCAGTACTTC. It is translated as CASSLGSGGLETQYF.

A few counts support this clone. The chain joins TRBV6-5 to TRBJ1-1; a weak D match, TRBD1 (6 bases). This CDR3 has 13 amino acids. Trimming pared 6 bases from V and 4 bases from J, leaving 12 bases between. Germline V gives CDR1 MNHEY, CDR2 SVGAGI. The DNA of the CDR3 is TGTGCCAGCAGGGCCGGACAGAGCACTGAAGCTTTCTTT. This translates into CASRAGQSTEAFF.

V gene TRBV29-1 combines with J gene TRBJ2-1; 13 positions match TRBD2. CDR1 and CDR2 (germline): SQVTM, ANQGSEA. The CDR3 is 17 residues long. V trimming: 5 bases; J trimming: 3 bases; junction bases outside the gene matches: 10. The CDR3 region has the DNA TGCAGCGTTCTACTAGCGGGGGGGCGTACTCTCTACAATGAGCAGTTCTTC. Its translation: CSVLLAGGRTLYNEQFF.

This chain uses TRBV7-9 with TRBJ1-6, with D unclear. The CDR3 runs 11 residues. Between the trimmed V and J ends, which lost 5 bases and 7 bases, there was a span of 3 bases. Germline V gene data show CDR1 as SEHNR and CDR2 as FQNEAQ (reference sequence). CDR3 loop: CASSLNSPLHF. The CDR3 coding sequence is TGTGCCAGCAGCCTCAATTCACCCCTCCACTTT.

The chain couples TRBV30 to TRBJ2-5; 7 positions agree with TRBD1. The junction had 6 bases not matched to a gene; V was cut back by 1 base and J by 4 bases. The CDR3 loop spans 14 amino acids. Germline CDR1 reads GTSNPN; CDR2 reads SVGIG (reference sequence). CDR3 amino acids: CAWSGQGSLETQYF. As DNA, the CDR3 is TGTGCCTGGAGTGGACAGGGTAGTTTAGAGACCCAGTACTTC.

In this sample, this clone turned up a few times. As DNA, the CDR3 is TGTGCCAGCAGTTTGAACCTTCATCAGCCCCAGCATTTT. Its protein product is CASSLNLHQPQHF. This rearrangement joins TRBV27 to TRBJ1-5; D not certain. Looked up from germline, CDR1 is MNHEY and CDR2 is SMNVEV (reference sequence). The CDR3 runs to 13 residues. Trimming cost V 3 bases and J 5 bases, with 8 bases left between them.

The CDR3 region has the DNA TGCGCCAGCAGCCAAGAATACCGGGAGAGCACAGATACGCAGTATTTT. Its translation: CASSQEYRESTDTQYF. The genes are TRBV4-3 and TRBJ2-3, with D tentatively TRBD2 (6 bases). This CDR3 region has 16 residues. Trimming cost V 0 bases and J 0 bases, with 10 bases left between them. CDR1 is LGHNA, CDR2 YSLEER, per germline.

CDR3 bases: TGTGCCAGCAGCACGGCAAGGAACCCCTACGAGCAGTACTTC. Its protein product is CASSTARNPYEQYF. The chain joins TRBV7-9 to TRBJ2-7; D gene ambiguous. V was clipped by 5 bases and J by 2 bases, with 13 bases between them. The germline gives CDR1 SEHNR, CDR2 FQNEAQ (reference sequence). The CDR3 contains 14 residues.

This clone was found once. The chain links TRBV6-5 to TRBJ1-1, with D possibly TRBD1 on 6 matching bases. The V end lost 6 bases, the J end lost 4 bases, and 12 bases lay between the germline ends. CDR1 is MNHEY and CDR2 is SVGAGI in the germline V gene. The CDR3 length is 13 residues. The CDR3 sequence is CASRTGWGTEAFF. CDR3 in DNA: TGTGCCAGCAGAACAGGGTGGGGCACTGAAGCTTTCTTT.

This clone was seen a single time. The chain uses TRBV6-4 and TRBJ2-3, with D perhaps given as TRBD1 or TRBD2 (7 bases each). The CDR3 consists of 15 residues. Germline V gives CDR1 MRHNA, CDR2 SNTAGT. Trimming took 3 bases from V and 5 from J, leaving 15 bases between them. In nucleotides, the CDR3 is TGTGCCAGCAGTGAACGGCAGGGGGAGGGAGATACGCAGTATTTT. Translation gives CASSERQGEGDTQYF.

This chain connects TRBV6-5 to TRBJ1-1; D might be TRBD1 (5 bases). Trimming removed 0 bases from V and 8 bases from J, with 10 bases in between. CDR1 is MNHEY, CDR2 SVGAGI, per germline. The CDR3 loop spans 13 amino acids. CDR3 sequence (DNA): TGTGCCAGCAGTTACTCAGGGGCAGAGGAAGCTTTCTTT. It encodes CASSYSGAEEAFF.

This clone came up a few times. The chain joins TRBV7-2 to TRBJ2-6; D possibly corresponds to TRBD2 (5 bases). The CDR3 consists of 16 residues. Trimming took 5 bases from V and 0 from J, leaving 11 bases between them. Per the germline V gene, CDR1 is SGHTA and CDR2 is FQGNSA. The CDR3: CASSEERSSGANVLTF. CDR3 nucleotide sequence: TGTGCCAGCAGCGAGGAGCGGAGCTCTGGGGCCAACGTCCTGACTTTC.

The chain recombines TRBV4-1 with TRBJ2-2; D is possibly TRBD2 (6 bases). Per the germline V gene, CDR1 is MGHRA and CDR2 is YSYEKL. The V end lost 2 bases, the J end lost 7 bases, and 11 bases lay between the germline ends. The CDR3 extends over 14 amino acids. CDR3 sequence: CASSQSGGFGELFF. The CDR3 DNA reads TGCGCCAGCAGCCAATCTGGAGGGTTCGGGGAGCTGTTTTTT.

The genes are TRBV11-2 and TRBJ2-1; D unresolved. V was cut by 5 bases and J by 2 bases, with 13 bases left in between. Per germline, CDR1 SGHAT and CDR2 FQNNGV. The CDR3 runs 15 residues. The CDR3 loop is CASSAWSGAYNEQFF. The CDR3 DNA is TGTGCCAGCAGCGCCTGGTCTGGGGCCTACAATGAGCAGTTCTTC.

The chain recombines TRBV4-1 with TRBJ1-5, with D uncertain. CDR1 and CDR2 (germline): MGHRA, YSYEKL. There are 13 residues in the CDR3. V was trimmed by 4 bases and J by 4 bases, leaving 8 bases between them. The CDR3 nucleotides are TGCGCCAGCAGCCGTGGCCAGAATCAGCCCCAGCATTTT. Encoded protein: CASSRGQNQPQHF.

V gene TRBV28 combines with J gene TRBJ2-3, with D perhaps matching TRBD1 or TRBD2 (6 bases each). Germline assignment: CDR1 MDHEN and CDR2 SYDVKM. This CDR3 is 14 amino acids long. V gave up 5 bases and J gave up 4 bases, with 13 bases separating them. The CDR3 DNA is TGTGCCAGCAGTCCACGGGGGCCCGCAGATACGCAGTATTTT. It encodes CASSPRGPADTQYF. The full variable domain, with the rest looked up from reference TRBV28 and TRBJ2-3, is DVKVTQSSRYLVKRTGEKVFLECVQDMDHENMFWYRQDPGLGLRLIYFSYDVKMKEKGDIPEGYSVSREKKERFSLILESASTNQTSMYLCASSPRGPADTQYFGPGTRLTVL.

The rearrangement links TRBV15 to TRBJ2-1; 7 nucleotides align to TRBD1. Trimming at V came to 4 bases and at J to 6 bases, leaving 9 bases not matched to a gene. CDR1 is LNHNV and CDR2 is YYDKDF in the germline V gene (reference sequence). The CDR3 runs 15 residues. CDR3 coding DNA: TGTGCCACCAGCACAAGACAGGGATTGGGCAATGAGCAGTTCTTC. Residues: CATSTRQGLGNEQFF.

This chain links TRBV2 with TRBJ1-5; no reliable D call. This CDR3 spans 13 amino acids. The V gene's germline CDR1 is SNHLY and CDR2 FYNNEI. V was cut by 6 bases and J by 0 bases, with 6 bases left in between. The CDR3 spells CASREYSNQPQHF. CDR3 DNA sequence: TGTGCCAGCAGGGAATATAGCAATCAGCCCCAGCATTTT.

This clone was counted a few times. V is TRBV18 and J is TRBJ2-2; D is perhaps TRBD1 or TRBD2 (5 bases each). Germline V gene sequence: CDR1 KGHSH, CDR2 LQKENI. The CDR3 loop spans 15 amino acids. Trimming took 6 bases from V and 1 from J, leaving 12 bases between them. The CDR3: CASSPGTENTGELFF. The CDR3 coding sequence is TGTGCCAGCTCCCCCGGGACGGAGAACACCGGGGAGCTGTTTTTT.